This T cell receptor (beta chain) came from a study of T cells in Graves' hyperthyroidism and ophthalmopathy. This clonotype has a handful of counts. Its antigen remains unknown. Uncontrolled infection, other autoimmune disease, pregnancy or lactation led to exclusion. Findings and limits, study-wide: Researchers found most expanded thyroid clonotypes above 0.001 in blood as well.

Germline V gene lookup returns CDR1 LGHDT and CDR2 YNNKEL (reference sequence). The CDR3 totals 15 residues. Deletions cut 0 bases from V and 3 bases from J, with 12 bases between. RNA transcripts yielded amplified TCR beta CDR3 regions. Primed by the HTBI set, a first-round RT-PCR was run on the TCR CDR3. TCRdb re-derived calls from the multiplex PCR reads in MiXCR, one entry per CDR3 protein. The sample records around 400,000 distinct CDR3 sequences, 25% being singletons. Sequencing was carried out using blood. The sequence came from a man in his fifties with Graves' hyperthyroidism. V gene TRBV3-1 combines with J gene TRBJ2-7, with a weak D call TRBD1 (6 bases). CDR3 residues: CASSQDPRGHYEQYF. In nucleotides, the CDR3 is TGTGCCAGCAGCCAAGACCCCAGGGGACACTACGAGCAGTACTTC.